Listed below are T cell receptor beta chains from one sample, sequenced in a study of OX40 agonist ivuxolimab in advanced cancers. The table came from immunoSEQ multiplex PCR; TCRdb's copy has only in-frame clones and leaves some out. The repertoire holds 60,000 to 85,000 clones, nearly 95% seen once, with roughly 20% in the top ten. The sample here was CD4+ or CD8+ T cells sorted from blood, taken in a trial of the OX40 agonist ivuxolimab. All receptors come from an adult with an advanced solid tumor such as melanoma, head and neck, liver or kidney cancer. The CDR3 runs from the conserved cysteine through the conserved F or W. D genes are given only for firm matches. Size tells how often a clone was seen (once, few, many) or the class of an expanded clone, and some rows leave it out.

V	D	size	J	length	CDR3	DNA
TRBV9	-	-	TRBJ1-5	14	CASSRTGSNQPQHF	TGTGCCAGCAGCCGTACAGGGTCGAATCAGCCCCAGCATTTT
TRBV5-8	TRBD2	-	TRBJ2-1	19	CASSLGLAGGGSSYNEQFF	TGTGCCAGCAGCTTGGGGCTAGCGGGAGGTGGGAGCTCCTACAATGAGCAGTTCTTC
TRBV7-2	-	few	TRBJ1-6	16	CASSLGTALVWAPLHF	TGTGCCAGCAGCTTAGGGACAGCCCTTGTATGGGCACCCCTCCACTTT
TRBV27	-	-	TRBJ1-2	14	CASSLSTASYGYTF	TGTGCCAGCAGTTTATCCACAGCTTCCTATGGCTACACCTTC
TRBV4-3	-	-	TRBJ1-3	13	CASSQDLRNTIYF	TGCGCCAGCAGCCAAGATCTAAGAAACACCATATATTTT
TRBV27	-	-	TRBJ1-1	19	CASSLFWQGREGEGTEAFF	TGTGCCAGCAGTTTATTTTGGCAGGGGCGCGAGGGTGAAGGCACTGAAGCTTTCTTT
TRBV28	TRBD2	-	TRBJ2-5	16	CASSLGTSGRGETQYF	TGTGCCAGCAGTTTAGGGACTAGCGGGAGGGGGGAGACCCAGTACTTC
TRBV4-1	-	-	TRBJ2-1	16	CASSQVGLVVGNEQFF	TGCGCCAGCAGCCAAGTGGGTCTGGTGGTCGGGAATGAGCAGTTCTTC
TRBV5-8	-	-	TRBJ2-4	10	CASLMGIQYF	TGTGCCAGCCTCATGGGCATTCAGTACTTC
TRBV19	TRBD1	-	TRBJ2-7	15	CASSAGTGGLYEQYF	TGTGCCAGTAGTGCCGGGACAGGGGGTCTCTACGAGCAGTACTTC
TRBV12-2	-	-	TRBJ2-7	16	CASRPGAGNPSYEQYF	TGTGCAAGTCGCCCCGGGGCAGGGAATCCCTCCTACGAGCAGTACTTC
TRBV6-5	-	-	TRBJ1-5	13	CASSYGGTQPQHF	TGTGCCAGCAGTTACGGGGGAACTCAGCCCCAGCATTTT
TRBV27	-	-	TRBJ1-2	14	CASSFRGLAGGYTF	TGTGCCAGCAGTTTTCGGGGGCTAGCGGGAGGCTACACCTTC
TRBV6-6	-	-	TRBJ1-2	12	CASSPGGNGYTF	TGTGCCAGCAGCCCCGGAGGGAACGGCTACACCTTC
TRBV12-5	-	-	TRBJ2-7	15	CASGQATGQFYEQYF	TGTGCTAGTGGCCAGGCAACAGGACAGTTCTACGAGCAGTACTTC
TRBV6-5	TRBD1	-	TRBJ1-4	13	CASRTTGLEKLFF	TGTGCCAGCAGAACGACAGGGCTGGAAAAACTGTTTTTT
TRBV7-9	-	few	TRBJ2-3	14	CASSSSFPTDTQYF	TGTGCCAGCAGCTCTTCTTTTCCCACAGATACGCAGTATTTT
TRBV7-6	-	-	TRBJ2-7	16	CASSLAGGRSSYEQYF	TGTGCCAGCAGCTTAGCGGGCGGGCGAAGCTCCTACGAGCAGTACTTC
TRBV5-5	-	-	TRBJ1-4	20	CASSRKPEGGQWGLNEKLFF	TGTGCCAGCAGCCGGAAGCCCGAGGGGGGACAATGGGGCCTTAATGAAAAACTGTTTTTT
TRBV27	TRBD1	-	TRBJ2-5	20	CASSLTGGDIKGFEYETQYF	TGTGCCAGCAGTTTGACAGGGGGCGACATAAAAGGTTTCGAGTATGAGACCCAGTACTTC
TRBV7-8	-	-	TRBJ1-1	15	CASSLFQSPGGEAFF	TGTGCCAGCAGTTTGTTCCAAAGCCCGGGAGGTGAAGCTTTCTTT
TRBV7-2	TRBD2	-	TRBJ2-1	16	CASSPTSGWAGNEQFF	TGTGCCAGCAGCCCCACTAGCGGGTGGGCGGGCAATGAGCAGTTCTTC